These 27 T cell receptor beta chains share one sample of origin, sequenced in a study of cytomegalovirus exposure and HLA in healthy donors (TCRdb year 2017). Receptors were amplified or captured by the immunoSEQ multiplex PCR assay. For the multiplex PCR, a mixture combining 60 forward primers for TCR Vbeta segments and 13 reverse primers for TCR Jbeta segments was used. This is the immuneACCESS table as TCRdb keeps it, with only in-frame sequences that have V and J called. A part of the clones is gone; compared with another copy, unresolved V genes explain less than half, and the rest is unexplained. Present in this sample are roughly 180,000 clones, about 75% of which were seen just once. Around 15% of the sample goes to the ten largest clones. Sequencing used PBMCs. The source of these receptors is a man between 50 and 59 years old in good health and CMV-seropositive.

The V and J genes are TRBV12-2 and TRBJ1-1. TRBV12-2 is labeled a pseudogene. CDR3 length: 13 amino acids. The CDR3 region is CASRLARGTEAFF. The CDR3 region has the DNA TGTGCAAGTCGCTTAGCCCGGGGCACTGAAGCTTTCTTT.

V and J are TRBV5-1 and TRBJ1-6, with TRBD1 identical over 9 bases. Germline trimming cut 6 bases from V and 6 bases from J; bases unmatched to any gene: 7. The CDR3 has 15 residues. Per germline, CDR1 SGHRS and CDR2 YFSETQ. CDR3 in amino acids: CASKYGTGSNSPLHF. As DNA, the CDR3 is TGCGCCAGCAAGTATGGGACAGGGAGTAATTCACCCCTCCACTTT.

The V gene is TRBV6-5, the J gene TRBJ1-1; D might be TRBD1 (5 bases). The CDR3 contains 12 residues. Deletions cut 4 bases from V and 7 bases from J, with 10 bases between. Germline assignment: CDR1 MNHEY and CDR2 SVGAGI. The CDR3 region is CASSSRGGEAFF. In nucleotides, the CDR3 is TGTGCCAGCAGTTCACGGGGGGGTGAAGCTTTCTTT.

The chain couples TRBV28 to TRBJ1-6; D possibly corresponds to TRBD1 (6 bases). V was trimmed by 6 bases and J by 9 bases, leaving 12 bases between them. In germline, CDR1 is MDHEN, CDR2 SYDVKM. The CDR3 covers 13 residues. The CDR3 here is CASRQTTGSPLHF. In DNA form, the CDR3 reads TGTGCCAGCAGGCAAACGACAGGTTCACCCCTCCACTTT.

This chain's CDR3 is CASSSVWARGATTGELFF. CDR3 coding DNA: TGTGCCAGCAGCTCGGTTTGGGCCAGGGGAGCGACCACCGGGGAGCTGTTTTTT. This chain joins TRBV5-4 and TRBJ2-2; tentative D call: TRBD1 (6 bases). The germline V gene has CDR1 SGHNT and CDR2 YYREEE (reference sequence). This CDR3 is built from 18 residues. The ends were cut back, 3 bases at V and 4 bases at J, with 22 bases in the middle.

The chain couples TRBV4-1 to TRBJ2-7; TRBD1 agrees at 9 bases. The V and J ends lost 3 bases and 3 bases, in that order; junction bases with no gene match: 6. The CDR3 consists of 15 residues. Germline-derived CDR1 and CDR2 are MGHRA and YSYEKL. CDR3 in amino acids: CASSQSRTGDYEQYF. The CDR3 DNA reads TGCGCCAGCAGCCAGTCCAGGACAGGGGACTACGAGCAGTACTTC.

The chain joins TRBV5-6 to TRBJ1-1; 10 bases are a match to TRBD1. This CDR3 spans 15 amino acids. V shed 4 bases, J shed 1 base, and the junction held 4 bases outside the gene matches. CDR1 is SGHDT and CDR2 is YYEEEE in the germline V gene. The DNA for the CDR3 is TGTGCCAGCAGCCCTGGGACAGGGGCGAACACTGAAGCTTTCTTT. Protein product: CASSPGTGANTEAFF.

The CDR3, as DNA: TGTGCCAGCAGCTTAGGAGCGGGGGGGCTGGAGACCCAGTACTTC. Translated, it gives CASSLGAGGLETQYF. This chain connects TRBV5-6 to TRBJ2-5; 10 bases fit TRBD2. The CDR3 runs to 15 residues. Germline CDR1 reads SGHDT; CDR2 reads YYEEEE. Trimming at V came to 2 bases and at J to 5 bases, leaving 6 bases not matched to a gene.

The CDR3 nucleotides read TGTGCCAGCAGTTCCCCCGGACAAGGGGGGGTCGGGGAGCTGTTTTTT. Translated, it gives CASSSPGQGGVGELFF. The chain is built from TRBV28 and TRBJ2-2, with a tentative D call TRBD2 (7 bases). V was clipped by 4 bases and J by 7 bases, with 19 bases between them. CDR1 is MDHEN, CDR2 SYDVKM, per germline. The CDR3 runs 16 residues.

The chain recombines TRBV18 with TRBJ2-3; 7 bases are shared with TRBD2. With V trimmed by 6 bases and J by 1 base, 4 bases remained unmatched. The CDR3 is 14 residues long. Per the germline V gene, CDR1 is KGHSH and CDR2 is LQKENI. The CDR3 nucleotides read TGTGCCAGCTCGGGGGGGATCGGCACAGATACGCAGTATTTT. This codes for CASSGGIGTDTQYF.

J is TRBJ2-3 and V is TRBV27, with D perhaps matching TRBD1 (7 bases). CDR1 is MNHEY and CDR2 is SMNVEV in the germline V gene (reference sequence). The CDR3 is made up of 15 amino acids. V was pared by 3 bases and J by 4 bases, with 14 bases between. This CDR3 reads CASSFRQGGSDTQYF. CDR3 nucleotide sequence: TGTGCCAGCAGTTTTCGTCAGGGGGGATCAGATACGCAGTATTTT.

The CDR3 loop reads CASSQGAGGDQETQYF. CDR3 sequence (DNA): TGCGCCAGCAGCCAAGGAGCGGGGGGGGACCAAGAGACCCAGTACTTC. V and J are TRBV4-1 and TRBJ2-5; 10 bases fit TRBD2. V shed 1 base and J 0 bases; nucleotides not matched to a gene: 2. CDR1 is MGHRA and CDR2 is YSYEKL in the germline V gene. The CDR3 extends over 16 amino acids.

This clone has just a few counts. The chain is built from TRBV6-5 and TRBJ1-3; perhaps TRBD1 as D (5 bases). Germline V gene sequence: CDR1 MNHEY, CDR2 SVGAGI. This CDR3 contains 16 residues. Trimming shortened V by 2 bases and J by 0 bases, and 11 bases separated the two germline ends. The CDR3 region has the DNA TGTGCCAGCAGTTACCCACAGGTTCTCTCTGGAAACACCATATATTTT. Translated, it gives CASSYPQVLSGNTIYF.

Here the CDR3 reads CASSITYEQYF. The CDR3 DNA reads as TGTGCCAGCAGCATCACCTACGAGCAGTACTTC. This chain uses TRBV7-2 with TRBJ2-7, with D uncertain. In germline, CDR1 is SGHTA, CDR2 FQGNSA. The CDR3 is 11 amino acids. V dropped 5 bases and J dropped 2 bases, with 4 bases sitting between them.

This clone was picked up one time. CDR3 protein: CASSSTRGLAGTGELFF. CDR3 in DNA: TGCGCCAGCAGCTCAACGCGGGGACTAGCGGGCACCGGGGAGCTGTTTTTT. The genes are TRBV4-3 and TRBJ2-2; 12 nucleotides align to TRBD2. Looked up from germline, CDR1 is LGHNA and CDR2 is YSLEER. The V gene end was trimmed by 5 bases and the J gene end by 4 bases; junction bases not matched to a gene: 8. This CDR3 contains 17 residues.

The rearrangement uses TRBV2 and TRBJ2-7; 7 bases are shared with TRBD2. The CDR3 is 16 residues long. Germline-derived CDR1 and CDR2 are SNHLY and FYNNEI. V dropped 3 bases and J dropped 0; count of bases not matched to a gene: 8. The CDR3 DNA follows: TGTGCCAGCAGTGACGCAGGACTAGTCAGCTCCTACGAGCAGTACGTC. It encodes CASSDAGLVSSYEQYV.

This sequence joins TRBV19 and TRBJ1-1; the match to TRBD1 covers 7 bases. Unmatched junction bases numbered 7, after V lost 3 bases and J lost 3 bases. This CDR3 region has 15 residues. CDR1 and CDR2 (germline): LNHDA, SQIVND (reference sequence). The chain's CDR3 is CASSIHRGVDTEAFF. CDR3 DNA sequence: TGTGCCAGTAGTATCCACAGGGGTGTTGACACTGAAGCTTTCTTT.

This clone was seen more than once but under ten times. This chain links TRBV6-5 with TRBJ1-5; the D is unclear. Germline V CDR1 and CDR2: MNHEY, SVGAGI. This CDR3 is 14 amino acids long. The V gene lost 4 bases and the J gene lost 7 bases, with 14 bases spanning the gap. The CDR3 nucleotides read TGTGCCAGCAGTTCCCTTGGAGGGAGCCAGCCCCAGCATTTT. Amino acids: CASSSLGGSQPQHF.

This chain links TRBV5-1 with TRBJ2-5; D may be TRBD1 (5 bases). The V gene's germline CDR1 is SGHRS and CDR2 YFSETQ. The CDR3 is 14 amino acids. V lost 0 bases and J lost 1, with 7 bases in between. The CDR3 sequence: CASSLGGSQETQYF. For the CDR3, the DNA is TGCGCCAGCAGCTTGGGGGGCAGCCAAGAGACCCAGTACTTC.

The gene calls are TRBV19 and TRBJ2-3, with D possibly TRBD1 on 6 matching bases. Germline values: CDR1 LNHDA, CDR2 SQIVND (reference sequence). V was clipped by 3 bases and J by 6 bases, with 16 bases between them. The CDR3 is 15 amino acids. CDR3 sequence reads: CASSMSFRGGDTQYF. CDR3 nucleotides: TGTGCCAGTAGTATGTCTTTCAGGGGTGGGGATACGCAGTATTTT.

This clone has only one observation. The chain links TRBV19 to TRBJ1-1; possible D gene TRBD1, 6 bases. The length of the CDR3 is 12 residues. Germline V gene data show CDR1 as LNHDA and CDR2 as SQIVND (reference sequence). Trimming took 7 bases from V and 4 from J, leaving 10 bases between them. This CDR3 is CASTQGTTEAFF. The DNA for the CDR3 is TGTGCCAGTACACAGGGTACCACTGAAGCTTTCTTT.

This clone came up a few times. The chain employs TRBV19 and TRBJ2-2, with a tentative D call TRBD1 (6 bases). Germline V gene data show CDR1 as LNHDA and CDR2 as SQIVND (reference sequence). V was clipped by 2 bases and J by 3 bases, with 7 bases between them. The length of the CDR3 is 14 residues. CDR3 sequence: CASSIQGYTGELFF. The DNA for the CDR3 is TGTGCCAGTAGTATACAGGGGTACACCGGGGAGCTGTTTTTT.

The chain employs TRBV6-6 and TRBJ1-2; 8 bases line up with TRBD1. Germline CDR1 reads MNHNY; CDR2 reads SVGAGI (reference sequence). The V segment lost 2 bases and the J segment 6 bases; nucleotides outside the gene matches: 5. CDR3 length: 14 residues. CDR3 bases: TGTGCCAGCAGTTACGGACAGGGCGGGAATGGCTACACCTTC. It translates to CASSYGQGGNGYTF.

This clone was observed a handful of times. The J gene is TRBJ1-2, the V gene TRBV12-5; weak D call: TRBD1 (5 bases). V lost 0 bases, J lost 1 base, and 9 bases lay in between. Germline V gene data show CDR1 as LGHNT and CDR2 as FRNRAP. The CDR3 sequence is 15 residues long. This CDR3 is CASGLVRGVNYGYTF. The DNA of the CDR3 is TGTGCTAGTGGTTTGGTGCGGGGGGTTAACTATGGCTACACCTTC.

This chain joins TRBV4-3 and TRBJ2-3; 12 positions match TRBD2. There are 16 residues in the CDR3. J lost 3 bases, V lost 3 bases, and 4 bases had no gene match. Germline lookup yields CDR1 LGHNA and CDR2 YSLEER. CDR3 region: CASSQTSGGGTDTQYF. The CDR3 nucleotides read TGCGCCAGCAGCCAGACTAGCGGGGGTGGGACAGATACGCAGTATTTT.

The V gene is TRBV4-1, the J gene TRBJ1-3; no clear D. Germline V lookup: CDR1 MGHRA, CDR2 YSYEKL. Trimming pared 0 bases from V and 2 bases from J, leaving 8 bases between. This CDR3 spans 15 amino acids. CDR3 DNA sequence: TGCGCCAGCAGCCAAGAGGCCTTCCCTGGAAACACCATATATTTT. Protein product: CASSQEAFPGNTIYF.

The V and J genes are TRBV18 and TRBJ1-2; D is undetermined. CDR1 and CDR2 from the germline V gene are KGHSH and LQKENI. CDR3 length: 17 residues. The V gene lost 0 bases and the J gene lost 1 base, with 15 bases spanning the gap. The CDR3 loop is CASSPPAPTLDNYGYTF. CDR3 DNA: TGTGCCAGCTCACCACCGGCACCGACACTCGATAACTATGGCTACACCTTC.